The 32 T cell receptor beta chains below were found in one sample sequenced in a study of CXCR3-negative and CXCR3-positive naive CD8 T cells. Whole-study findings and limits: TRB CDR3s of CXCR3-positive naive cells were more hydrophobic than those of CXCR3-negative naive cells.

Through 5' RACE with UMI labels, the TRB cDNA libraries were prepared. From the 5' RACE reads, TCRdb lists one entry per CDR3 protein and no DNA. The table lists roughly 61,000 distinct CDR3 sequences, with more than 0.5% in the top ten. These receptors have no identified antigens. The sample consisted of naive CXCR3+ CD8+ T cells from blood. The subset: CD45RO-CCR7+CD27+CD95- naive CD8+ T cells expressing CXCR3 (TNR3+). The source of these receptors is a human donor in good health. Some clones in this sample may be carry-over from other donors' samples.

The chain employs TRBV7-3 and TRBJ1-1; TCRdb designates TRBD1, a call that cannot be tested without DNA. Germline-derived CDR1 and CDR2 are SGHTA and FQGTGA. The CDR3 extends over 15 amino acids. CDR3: CASSLSGGTNTEAFF. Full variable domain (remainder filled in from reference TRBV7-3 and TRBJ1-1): GAGVSQTPSNKVTEKGKYVELRCDPISGHTALYWYRQSLGQGPEFLIYFQGTGAADDSGLPNDRFFAVRPEGSVSTLKIQRTERGDSAVYLCASSLSGGTNTEAFFGQGTRLTVV.

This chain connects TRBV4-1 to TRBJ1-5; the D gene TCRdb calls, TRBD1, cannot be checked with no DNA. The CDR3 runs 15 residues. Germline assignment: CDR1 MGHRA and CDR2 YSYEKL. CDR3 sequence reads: CASSSREGGNQPQHF.

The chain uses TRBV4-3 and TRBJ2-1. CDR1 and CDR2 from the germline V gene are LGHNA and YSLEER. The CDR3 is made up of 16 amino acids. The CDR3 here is CASSQIGVFGINEQFF.

The CDR3 is CASSGYRGIARGYTF. The genes are TRBV4-3 and TRBJ1-2; TCRdb's assignment of TRBD1 cannot be checked, as there is no DNA. The CDR3 spans 15 residues. Germline lookup yields CDR1 LGHNA and CDR2 YSLEER.

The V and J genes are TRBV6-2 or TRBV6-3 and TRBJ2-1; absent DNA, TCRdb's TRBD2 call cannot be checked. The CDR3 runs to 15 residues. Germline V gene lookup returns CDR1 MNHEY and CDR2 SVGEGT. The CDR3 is CASSILAGGPDEQFF.

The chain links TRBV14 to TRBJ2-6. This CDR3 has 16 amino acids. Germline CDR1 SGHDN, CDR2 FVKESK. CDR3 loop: CASSQDVQFGANVLTF.

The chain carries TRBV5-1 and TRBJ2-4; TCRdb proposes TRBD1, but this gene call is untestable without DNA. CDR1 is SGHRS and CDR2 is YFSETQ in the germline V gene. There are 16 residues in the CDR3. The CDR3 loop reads CASSLQGAEAKNIQYF.

The CDR3 is CASSQLDRSLPYNEQFF. This rearrangement joins TRBV4-3 to TRBJ2-1; checking the TCRdb D call of TRBD1 is not possible without DNA. CDR3 length: 17 residues. Germline V lookup: CDR1 LGHNA, CDR2 YSLEER.

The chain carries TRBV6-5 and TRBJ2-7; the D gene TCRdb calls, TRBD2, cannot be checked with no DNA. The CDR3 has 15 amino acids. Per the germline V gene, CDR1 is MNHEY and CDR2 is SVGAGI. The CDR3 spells CASSYNLGGGYEQYF.

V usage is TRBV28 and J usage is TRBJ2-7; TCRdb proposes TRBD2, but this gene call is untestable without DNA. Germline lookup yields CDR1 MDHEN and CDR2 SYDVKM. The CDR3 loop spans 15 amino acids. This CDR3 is CASSLSSGGHYEQYF. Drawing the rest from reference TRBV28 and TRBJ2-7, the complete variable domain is DVKVTQSSRYLVKRTGEKVFLECVQDMDHENMFWYRQDPGLGLRLIYFSYDVKMKEKGDIPEGYSVSREKKERFSLILESASTNQTSMYLCASSLSSGGHYEQYFGPGTRLTVT.

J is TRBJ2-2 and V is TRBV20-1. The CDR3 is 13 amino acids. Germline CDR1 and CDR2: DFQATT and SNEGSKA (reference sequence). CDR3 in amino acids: CSARLGMSGELFF.

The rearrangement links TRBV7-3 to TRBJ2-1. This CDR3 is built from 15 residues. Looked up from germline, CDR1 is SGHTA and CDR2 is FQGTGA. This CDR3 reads CASSLYRDLYNEQFF.

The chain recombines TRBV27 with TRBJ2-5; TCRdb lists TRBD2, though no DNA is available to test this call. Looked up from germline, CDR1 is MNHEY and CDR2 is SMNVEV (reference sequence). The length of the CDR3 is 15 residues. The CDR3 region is CASRPGLAVQETQYF.

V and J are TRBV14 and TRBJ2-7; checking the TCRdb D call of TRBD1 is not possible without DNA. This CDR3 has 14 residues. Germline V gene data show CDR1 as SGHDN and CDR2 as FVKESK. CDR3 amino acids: CASTAGGISYEQYF. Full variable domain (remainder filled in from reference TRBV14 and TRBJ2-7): EAGVTQFPSHSVIEKGQTVTLRCDPISGHDNLYWYRRVMGKEIKFLLHFVKESKQDESGMPNNRFLAERTGGTYSTLKVQPAELEDSGVYFCASTAGGISYEQYFGPGTRLTVT.

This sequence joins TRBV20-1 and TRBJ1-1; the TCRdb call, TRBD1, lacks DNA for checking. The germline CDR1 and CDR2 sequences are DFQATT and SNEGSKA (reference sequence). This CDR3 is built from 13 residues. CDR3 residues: CSATWAGGTEAFF.

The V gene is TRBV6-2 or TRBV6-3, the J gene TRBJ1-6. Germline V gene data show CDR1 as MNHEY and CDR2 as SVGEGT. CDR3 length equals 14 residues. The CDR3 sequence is CASKESSYNSPLHF.

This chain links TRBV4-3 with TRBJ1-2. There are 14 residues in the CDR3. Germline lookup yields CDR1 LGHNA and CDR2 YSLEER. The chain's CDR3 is CVSSQGYGIYGYTF.

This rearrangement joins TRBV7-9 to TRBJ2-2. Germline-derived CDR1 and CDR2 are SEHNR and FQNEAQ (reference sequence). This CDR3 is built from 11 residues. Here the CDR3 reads CASSSTGELFF.

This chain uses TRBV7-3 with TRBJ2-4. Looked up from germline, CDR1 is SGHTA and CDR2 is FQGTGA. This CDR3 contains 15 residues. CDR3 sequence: CASSDLLGAKNIQYF.

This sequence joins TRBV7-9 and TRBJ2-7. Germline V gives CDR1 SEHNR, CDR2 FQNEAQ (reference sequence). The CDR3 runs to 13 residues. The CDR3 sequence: CASNPGTTYEQYF.

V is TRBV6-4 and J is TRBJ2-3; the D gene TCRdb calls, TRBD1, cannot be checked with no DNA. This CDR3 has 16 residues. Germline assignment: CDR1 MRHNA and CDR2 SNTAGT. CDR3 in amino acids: CASSDSSRGSTDTQYF.

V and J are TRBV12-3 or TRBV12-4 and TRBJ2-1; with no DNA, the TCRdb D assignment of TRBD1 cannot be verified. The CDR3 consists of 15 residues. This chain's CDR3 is CASTSGGGEYNEQFF.

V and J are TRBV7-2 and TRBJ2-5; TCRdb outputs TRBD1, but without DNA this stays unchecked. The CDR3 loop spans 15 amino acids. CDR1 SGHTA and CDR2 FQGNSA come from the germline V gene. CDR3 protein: CASSLPQGVQETQYF.

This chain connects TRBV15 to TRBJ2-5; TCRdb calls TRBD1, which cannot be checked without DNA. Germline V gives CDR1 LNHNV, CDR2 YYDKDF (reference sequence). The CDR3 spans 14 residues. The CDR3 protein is CATSPEDPRGQANF.

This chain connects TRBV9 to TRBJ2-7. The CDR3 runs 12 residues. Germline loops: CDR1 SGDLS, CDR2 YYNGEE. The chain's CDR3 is CASSPDLYEQYF.

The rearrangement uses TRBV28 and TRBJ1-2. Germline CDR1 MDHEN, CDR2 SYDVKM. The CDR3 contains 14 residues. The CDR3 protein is CASSLLRQGLAGNF.

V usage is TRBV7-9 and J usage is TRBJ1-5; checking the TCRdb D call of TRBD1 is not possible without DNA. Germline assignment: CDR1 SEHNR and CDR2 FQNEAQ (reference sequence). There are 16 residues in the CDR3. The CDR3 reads CASSRTDSDSNQPQHF.

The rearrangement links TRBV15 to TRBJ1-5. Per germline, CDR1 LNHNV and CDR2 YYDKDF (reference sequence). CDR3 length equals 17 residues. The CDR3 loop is CATSREPLAGWGQPQHF.

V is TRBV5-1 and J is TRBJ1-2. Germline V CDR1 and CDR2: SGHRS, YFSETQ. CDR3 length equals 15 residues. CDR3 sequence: CASSLARASNYGYTF.

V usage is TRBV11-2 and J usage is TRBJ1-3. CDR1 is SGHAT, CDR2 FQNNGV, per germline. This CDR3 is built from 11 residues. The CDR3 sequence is CASIDGNTIYF.

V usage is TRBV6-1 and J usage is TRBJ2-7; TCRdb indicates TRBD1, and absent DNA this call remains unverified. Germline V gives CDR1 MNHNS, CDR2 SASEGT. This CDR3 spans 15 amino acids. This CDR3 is CASRGGQGDFYEQYF.

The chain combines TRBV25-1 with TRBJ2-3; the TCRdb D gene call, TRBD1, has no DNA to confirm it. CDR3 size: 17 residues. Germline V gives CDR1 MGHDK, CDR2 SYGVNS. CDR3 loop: CASTEATGFSVTDTQYF.